This TCR beta chain was captured in a study of metastatic and nonmetastatic thyroid tumors. Overall study: For malignant and benign thyroid patients, tumor or nodule tissue and blood were the sources whose repertoires were compared.

TCRdb reassembled clones from the PCR reads with MiXCR. The sample lists about 30,000 clones, 10% to 12% occurring once. The study, taken as a whole, reports: Significantly higher TCR beta diversity was reportedly seen in malignant thyroid tumors than benign nodules, in blood and tumor.

This clone has at least ten counts. Its antigen is not identified. Trimming pared 0 bases from V and 6 bases from J, leaving 20 bases between. The CDR3 contains 18 residues. CDR1 is LGHNA, CDR2 YSLEER, per germline. Before thyroid surgery, none of the patients had received any treatment. The clonotype comes from a female donor with papillary thyroid cancer or a benign thyroid nodule (not recorded which). Some clones in this sample may be carry-over from other donors' samples. V is TRBV4-3 and J is TRBJ1-4; D perhaps matches TRBD1 (5 bases). Sequencing was carried out using blood. The CDR3 bases are TGCGCCAGCAGCCAAGATTCGCTCGCACGTGAAGGGGATGAAAAACTGTTTTTT. This translates into CASSQDSLAREGDEKLFF.